A selection of T cell receptor beta chains follows, all from one sample in a study of T cell repertoires in cytomegalovirus infection. These receptors lack a known antigen. TCRdb used MiXCR to reprocess the reads, holding one entry per CDR3 protein. In the table there are 600,000 to 700,000 distinct CDR3 sequences, around 35% of which are singletons. The sample here was cultured PBMCs, taken from culture after CMV antigen stimulation. The receptors shown here come from a human donor in good health (CMV status not recorded). Some clones in this sample may be carry-over from other donors' samples. The CDR3 runs from the conserved cysteine through the conserved F or W. D genes are given only for firm matches. A clone size is listed for some rows: how often the clone was seen (once, few, many), or a class if it is expanded.

cdr3_aa cdr3_nt d_call v_call clone_size j_call
CASSFQGEAFF TGTGCCAGCAGCTTTCAGGGAGAAGCTTTCTTT - TRBV11-2 few TRBJ1-1
CASSSVVGKVEQFF TGTGCCAGCAGCTCCGTGGTTGGGAAAGTTGAGCAGTTCTTC - TRBV7-9 few TRBJ2-1
CASSPLPRALKQYF TGCGCCAGCAGCCCCCTACCGCGGGCGTTGAAGCAGTACTTC - TRBV4-1 few TRBJ2-7
CASSLVRQQQVPGNTIYF TGTGCCAGCAGCTTAGTCAGGCAACAGCAGGTTCCTGGAAACACCATATATTTT - TRBV7-6 - TRBJ1-3
CASSLHLPRQGISYEQYF TGCGCCAGCAGCCTTCACCTCCCTCGACAGGGGATTTCCTACGAGCAGTACTTC TRBD1 TRBV4-3 few TRBJ2-7
CASSEGGQSAFF TGTGCCAGCAGTGAAGGGGGACAGTCGGCTTTCTTT TRBD1 TRBV25-1 few TRBJ1-1
CASSPDGVKNSPLHF TGTGCCAGCTCACCTGACGGGGTAAAGAATTCACCCCTCCACTTT - TRBV18 - TRBJ1-6
CSARRRDGNTEAFF TGCAGTGCTAGACGCAGGGACGGGAACACTGAAGCTTTCTTT - TRBV20-1 once TRBJ1-1
CSASEASGGSTDTQYF TGCAGTGCTAGCGAAGCTAGCGGGGGGAGCACAGATACGCAGTATTTT TRBD2 TRBV20-1 - TRBJ2-3
CASSQERQGSAFF TGTGCCAGCAGCCAAGAGAGACAGGGGTCAGCTTTCTTT TRBD1 TRBV14 - TRBJ1-1
CASSLAGVESYEQYF TGTGCCAGCAGTTTGGCCGGGGTTGAGTCCTACGAGCAGTACTTC - TRBV27 many TRBJ2-7
CASSLLLTGADNGYTF TGCGCCAGCAGCTTGTTGTTAACAGGAGCAGACAATGGCTACACCTTC - TRBV5-1 - TRBJ1-2
CSARVFSNQPQHF TGCAGTGCTAGAGTGTTTAGCAATCAGCCCCAGCATTTT - TRBV20-1 - TRBJ1-5
CSARGALGQVQETQYF TGCAGTGCTAGAGGGGCCCTGGGGCAGGTCCAAGAGACCCAGTACTTC - TRBV20-1 - TRBJ2-5
CASSQDQRTYGYTF TGCGCCAGCAGCCAAGACCAGAGAACCTATGGCTACACCTTC - TRBV4-3 few TRBJ1-2
CASSLQGGNYEQYF TGTGCCAGCAGTTTACAGGGAGGGAACTACGAGCAGTACTTC TRBD2 TRBV27 many TRBJ2-7
CASSYSRTSGQYF TGTGCCAGCAGTTACTCCCGGACCTCGGGGCAGTACTTC - TRBV6-2/TRBV6-3 - TRBJ2-7
CASSQAKGPGDTQYF TGCGCCAGCAGCCAAGCCAAAGGCCCGGGAGATACGCAGTATTTT - TRBV4-3 few TRBJ2-3
CASSLNDDEQFF TGTGCCAGCAGCTTAAATGACGATGAGCAGTTCTTC - TRBV7-6 few TRBJ2-1
CASSLLPGPQETQYF TGCGCCAGCAGCTTGCTCCCAGGCCCTCAAGAGACCCAGTACTTC - TRBV5-1 few TRBJ2-5
CATSRTPGQGRDGYTF TGTGCCACCAGCAGAACTCCGGGACAGGGAAGGGATGGCTACACCTTC TRBD1 TRBV15 few TRBJ1-2
CASSQERAGGWNTEAFF TGCGCCAGCAGCCAAGAAAGGGCAGGGGGTTGGAACACTGAAGCTTTCTTT TRBD1 TRBV4-3 - TRBJ1-1
CSARETGLGGYTF TGCAGTGCTAGAGAGACAGGGCTAGGGGGCTACACCTTC TRBD1 TRBV20-1 - TRBJ1-2
CASNFQGQPQHF TGTGCCAGCAATTTTCAGGGTCAGCCCCAGCATTTT - TRBV12-3/TRBV12-4 - TRBJ1-5
CASSDPTSQETQYF TGTGCCAGCAGCGATCCGACTAGCCAAGAGACCCAGTACTTC - TRBV6-6 - TRBJ2-5
CASNLPWIDTGELFF TGTGCCAGCAACCTTCCCTGGATCGACACCGGGGAGCTGTTTTTT - TRBV7-2 few TRBJ2-2
CASSPPRSTGELFF TGTGCCAGCAGCCCTCCCCGCAGCACCGGGGAGCTGTTTTTT - TRBV5-4 many TRBJ2-2
CASSRSTDTEAFF TGTGCCAGCAGCCGATCGACAGACACTGAAGCTTTCTTT - TRBV7-2 - TRBJ1-1
CASSRRQGGNIQYF TGTGCAAGCAGTCGTCGACAGGGGGGAAACATTCAGTACTTC TRBD1 TRBV12-3/TRBV12-4 - TRBJ2-4
CASSQKPGTGELFF TGCGCCAGCAGCCAGAAACCCGGCACCGGGGAGCTGTTTTTT - TRBV4-1 few TRBJ2-2
CASTTSIADTQYF TGTGCCAGCACTACGTCGATCGCAGATACGCAGTATTTT - TRBV11-2 - TRBJ2-3
CASSPSSGPDTQYF TGTGCCAGCAGCCCTAGCTCAGGGCCAGATACGCAGTATTTT - TRBV12-3/TRBV12-4 - TRBJ2-3
CSAFTTGGNSPLHF TGCAGTGCTTTCACGACAGGGGGGAATTCACCCCTCCACTTT TRBD1 TRBV20-1 - TRBJ1-6
CASSVRLEDEAFF TGCGCCAGCAGCGTCAGGCTTGAGGACGAAGCTTTCTTT - TRBV4-1 many TRBJ1-1
CASSLGLGGAFF TGTGCCAGCAGTTTAGGACTGGGAGGTGCTTTCTTT - TRBV12-3/TRBV12-4 many TRBJ1-1
CASSQGLVAANEQFF TGCGCCAGCAGCCAAGGGTTGGTGGCCGCCAATGAGCAGTTCTTC - TRBV4-3 once TRBJ2-1
CASSLSGPQGAYGYTF TGTGCCAGCAGTTTGAGTGGTCCCCAGGGGGCGTATGGCTACACCTTC TRBD1 TRBV12-3/TRBV12-4 - TRBJ1-2
CASSLTPGLVDTQYF TGTGCCAGCAGTTTAACCCCGGGGTTGGTAGATACGCAGTATTTT - TRBV27 - TRBJ2-3
CAISELAGNNEQFF TGTGCCATCAGTGAGCTAGCGGGAAACAATGAGCAGTTCTTC TRBD2 TRBV10-3 - TRBJ2-1
CASSEAPYPNSAYEQYF TGTGCCAGCAGTGAAGCACCATACCCAAATTCAGCCTACGAGCAGTACTTC - TRBV6-1 many TRBJ2-7
CAISDRSSGNTIYF TGTGCCATCAGTGACAGGAGCTCTGGAAACACCATATATTTT - TRBV10-3 many TRBJ1-3
CASSLEFGAEWDNEQFF TGTGCCAGCAGCTTAGAATTTGGGGCGGAGTGGGACAATGAGCAGTTCTTC - TRBV7-2 few TRBJ2-1
CASSPPGTGANEQFF TGCGCCAGCAGCCCGCCCGGGACAGGGGCGAATGAGCAGTTCTTC TRBD1 TRBV4-1 few TRBJ2-1
CSVESESFRWNEQFF TGCAGCGTTGAATCAGAGTCTTTTCGTTGGAATGAGCAGTTCTTC - TRBV29-1 - TRBJ2-1
CASSLVRGVATEAFF TGTGCCAGCAGTTTGGTGAGGGGAGTAGCAACTGAAGCTTTCTTT - TRBV12-3/TRBV12-4 few TRBJ1-1
CASSQRRTGGGLFF TGTGCCAGCAGCCAACGTCGGACGGGCGGCGGGCTGTTTTTT - TRBV3-1 few TRBJ2-2
CASSLDGTSGRPSTDTQYF TGTGCCAGCAGCTTAGATGGGACTAGCGGGAGACCCAGCACAGATACGCAGTATTTT TRBD2 TRBV11-2 few TRBJ2-3
CASSRAPRTPRTYEKLFF TGCGCCAGCAGCCGCGCACCGAGGACACCCCGGACATACGAAAAACTGTTTTTT - TRBV4-3 - TRBJ1-4
CASSLVGWGQEKAGSSYNEQFF TGTGCCAGCAGCTTAGTTGGGTGGGGACAGGAGAAAGCGGGAAGCTCCTACAATGAGCAGTTCTTC - TRBV7-2 few TRBJ2-1
CASSITQPSSTDTQYF TGTGCCAGCAGCATAACCCAACCCTCTAGCACAGATACGCAGTATTTT - TRBV7-2 - TRBJ2-3
CASSFLGLAGQETQYF TGTGCCAGCAGCTTCCTCGGACTAGCGGGCCAAGAGACCCAGTACTTC TRBD2 TRBV7-8 - TRBJ2-5
CASSLEFGTGNQPQHF TGTGCCAGCAGCTTAGAGTTCGGGACAGGGAACCAGCCCCAGCATTTT TRBD1 TRBV7-9 few TRBJ1-5
CASSKTGSLLEQYF TGTGCCAGCAGCAAGACAGGGAGTCTCCTCGAGCAGTACTTC TRBD1 TRBV7-8 - TRBJ2-7
CASSSLPGLAGGEQFF TGTGCCAGCAGCTCGCTACCGGGACTAGCGGGAGGAGAGCAGTTCTTC TRBD2 TRBV12-3/TRBV12-4 - TRBJ2-1
CASSQDGGTGVSEQYF TGCGCCAGCAGCCAAGATGGGGGGACAGGGGTTAGCGAGCAGTACTTC TRBD1 TRBV4-1 - TRBJ2-7
CASSLGAGAEAFF TGTGCCAGCAGCTTAGGGGCGGGGGCTGAAGCTTTCTTT - TRBV11-2 few TRBJ1-1
CASSRPGMESDTQYF TGTGCCAGCAGCCGTCCAGGGATGGAGTCGGATACGCAGTATTTT - TRBV13 - TRBJ2-3
CASSVATGGVEKLFF TGTGCCAGCAGTGTCGCGACAGGGGGCGTCGAAAAACTGTTTTTT TRBD1 TRBV12-3/TRBV12-4 - TRBJ1-4